The source of this T cell receptor (beta chain) is a study of shared clonotypes between healthy human individuals. Repertoires were generated with immunoSEQ multiplex PCR, while TCRdb's copy carries only in-frame clones and drops some. The profile covers more than 2 million clones, with around 95% appearing a single time and around 0.13% taken by the ten largest. Per the germline V gene, CDR1 is SGHNT and CDR2 is YYREEE (reference sequence). Trimming cost V 2 bases and J 3 bases, with 9 bases left between them. This CDR3 has 14 amino acids. The gene calls are TRBV5-4 and TRBJ1-5; possible D gene TRBD1, 6 bases. The sequencing sample was made of naive CD4+ T cells sorted from blood. As to subset: CD45RA+ positively selected. The TCR sequence derives from a man in his late teens or twenties in good health. The CDR3 protein is CASSFWTDNQPQHF. Written as DNA, the CDR3 is TGTGCCAGCAGCTTTTGGACAGACAATCAGCCCCAGCATTTT. The variable domain in full, completed from reference TRBV5-4 and TRBJ1-5, reads ETGVTQSPTHLIKTRGQQVTLRCSSQSGHNTVSWYQQALGQGPQFIFQYYREEENGRGNFPPRFSGLQFPNYSSELNVNALELDDSALYLCASSFWTDNQPQHFGDGTRLSIL.